This T cell receptor (beta chain) was recovered during a study of beta chain features in type 1 diabetes. The CDR3 is made up of 13 amino acids. The V and J ends lost 6 bases and 6 bases respectively, with 12 bases between them. Germline CDR1 MNHEY, CDR2 SMNVEV (reference sequence). Expressed TCRB transcripts were sequenced, since all the RNA that had been isolated was reverse transcribed. Using immunoSEQ multiplex PCR, the repertoire was profiled, and TCRdb retains in-frame clones only, with some absent. The repertoire holds tens of thousands of clones, with under 55% as singletons. With regard to this clone: Its antigen is still unknown.

Study-wide findings and caveats: Among patients with Type 1 diabetes, TCRB CDR3s were moderately but significantly shorter in every one of the four CD4+ subsets.

Sequenced sample: Tregs from blood. The chain employs TRBV27 and TRBJ1-5, with a tentative D call TRBD1 (5 bases). The TCR originated in a man aged 30-40 years with type 1 diabetes. CDR3 coding DNA: TGTGCCAGCAGGGGGGGGTATAGTCAGCCCCAGCATTTT. It specifies CASRGGYSQPQHF.